The clone carrying this T cell receptor beta chain appeared a few times. As yet, its antigen is unknown. Relative to the germline gene, one junction end is altered; a read error may explain this. Germline V CDR1 and CDR2: SEHNR, FQNEAQ (reference sequence). The CDR3 extends over 15 amino acids. The sample is drawn from a study of cytomegalovirus exposure and HLA in healthy donors. Amplification used 60 Vbeta primers and 13 Jbeta primers. TCRdb's copy holds only in-frame clones and misses some; the assay was immunoSEQ multiplex PCR. Of roughly 80,000 clones in the sample, 67% were seen once. Study results and caveats: Accurate prediction of HLA-A and HLA-B alleles (for most subjects) was reportedly achieved from TCR beta sequences. Clonal expansion was found to be greater in HLA-associated TCR beta chains than in equally common others in a later analysis. In an earlier analysis, in approximately 570 donors, most V segments appeared productive either ~90% or ~30% of the time.

Sequencing used PBMCs. This TCR derives from a woman aged 45-65 years in good health and CMV-seropositive. The rearrangement joins TRBV7-9 to TRBJ2-7, with unresolved D. Here the CDR3 reads CSSSLEQPGRSEQYF. CDR3 nucleotides: TGTTCCAGCAGCTTAGAGCAGCCAGGTAGAAGCGAGCAGTACTTC.